Only a few counts were recorded for the clone carrying this TCR beta chain. This sample is part of a study of CD8+ T cells in alopecia areata. Sample treatment: oral pan-JAK inhibitor, 5-10 mg twice daily. The authors extracted RNA and reverse transcribed it into cDNA as the sequencing template. TCRdb keeps only in-frame clones here, not all; method: immunoSEQ multiplex PCR. In the table there are about 120,000 clones, 50% to 55% of which are singletons. Losses at the gene ends were 6 bases for V and 5 bases for J; bases not matched to a gene: 9. In germline, CDR1 is SQVTM, CDR2 ANQGSEA. This CDR3 is built from 14 residues.

This TCR came from a human donor with alopecia areata. This sample comprised CD4+ T cells sorted from blood, obtained at week 4, from a patient treated with tofacitinib. The chain combines TRBV29-1 with TRBJ1-4; 7 nucleotides align to TRBD1. DNA for the CDR3: TGCAGCGTGGGGCCCGGGACAGAGAATGAAAAACTGTTTTTT. This codes for CSVGPGTENEKLFF.